One sample yielded the 8 T cell receptor beta chains listed below, sequenced in a study of CD8 T cells in ankylosing spondylitis. Each CDR3 protein is one row after TCRdb ran MiXCR on the 5' RACE reads. The data show under 300,000 distinct CDR3 sequences, with 18% seen just once and about a third held by the top ten. The source material was blood, either unsorted or a sorted T cell fraction (not recorded which). The receptor source for this set is a male donor with ankylosing spondylitis or in good health (not recorded which).

The chain links TRBV28 to TRBJ2-3, with D unresolved. Between the trimmed V and J ends, which lost 6 bases and 2 bases, there was a span of 15 bases. This CDR3 comprises 15 residues. Germline loops: CDR1 MDHEN, CDR2 SYDVKM. As DNA, the CDR3 is TGTGCCAGCAGGCTTCTCAGTAACAACACAGATACGCAGTATTTT. It codes for CASRLLSNNTDTQYF.

Only a few counts were recorded for this clonotype. The chain employs TRBV5-8 and TRBJ2-7; D is ambiguous. Germline lookup yields CDR1 SGHTS and CDR2 YDEGEE. Trimming pared 0 bases from V and 3 bases from J, leaving 10 bases between. The length of the CDR3 is 14 residues. This CDR3 reads CASSLEVQNYEQYF. DNA of the CDR3: TGTGCCAGCAGCTTGGAGGTTCAGAACTACGAGCAGTACTTC.

This clonotype was recorded many times. The J gene is TRBJ2-2, the V gene TRBV10-3, with 9 bases fitting TRBD2. The junction had 7 bases not matched to a gene; V was cut back by 11 bases and J by 3 bases. Germline V lookup: CDR1 ENHRY, CDR2 SYGVKD. The CDR3 is made up of 14 amino acids. The CDR3 protein is CAASGTSYTGELFF. CDR3 coding DNA: TGTGCCGCCTCCGGGACTAGCTACACCGGGGAGCTGTTTTTT.

This clonotype was observed at least ten times. This chain connects TRBV29-1 to TRBJ2-7; TRBD2 matches 10 bases. The CDR3 is 15 amino acids. After removal of 0 bases from V and 5 bases from J, the junction contained 7 bases not matched to a gene. The germline V gene encodes CDR1 SQVTM and CDR2 ANQGSEA. The CDR3 protein is CSVEELAGGADEQYF. CDR3 nucleotide sequence: TGCAGCGTTGAAGAATTAGCGGGGGGTGCGGACGAGCAGTACTTC.

This clonotype showed up just a few times. The gene calls are TRBV5-6 and TRBJ2-7, with 8 bases matching TRBD1. V was clipped by 3 bases and J by 5 bases; unmatched bases: 4. Germline V gene lookup returns CDR1 SGHDT and CDR2 YYEEEE. The CDR3 contains 13 residues. CDR3 DNA sequence: TGTGCCAGCAGCTCGGCAGGGGGCAACGAGCAGTACTTC. Translated, it gives CASSSAGGNEQYF.

The chain combines TRBV15 with TRBJ2-3, with a possible D match to TRBD1 (5 bases). Germline CDR1 LNHNV, CDR2 YYDKDF (reference sequence). Trimming cost V 0 bases and J 2 bases, with 9 bases left between them. There are 15 residues in the CDR3. The DNA of the CDR3 is TGTGCCACCAGCAGAGATCAGGGCTCCACAGATACGCAGTATTTT. This gives the protein CATSRDQGSTDTQYF.

The chain uses TRBV6-2 or TRBV6-3 and TRBJ1-3; D is undetermined. The CDR3 runs to 19 residues. CDR1 is MNHEY, CDR2 SVGEGT, per germline. The V end was cut by 6 bases, the J end by 0 bases, with 24 bases between. The CDR3 loop reads CASSPVGVRKMSSGNTIYF. The CDR3 DNA reads TGTGCCAGCAGCCCCGTCGGCGTCAGGAAGATGAGCTCTGGAAACACCATATATTTT.

Only one count was recorded for this clonotype. The rearrangement links TRBV4-1 to TRBJ2-5, with D possibly being TRBD1 or TRBD2 (5 bases each). CDR1 and CDR2 from the germline V gene are MGHRA and YSYEKL. The V gene lost 5 bases and the J gene lost 5 bases, with 12 bases spanning the gap. The CDR3 loop spans 13 amino acids. The chain's CDR3 is CASSEGPPETQYF. DNA of the CDR3: TGCGCCAGCAGCGAGGGACCACCGGAGACCCAGTACTTC.